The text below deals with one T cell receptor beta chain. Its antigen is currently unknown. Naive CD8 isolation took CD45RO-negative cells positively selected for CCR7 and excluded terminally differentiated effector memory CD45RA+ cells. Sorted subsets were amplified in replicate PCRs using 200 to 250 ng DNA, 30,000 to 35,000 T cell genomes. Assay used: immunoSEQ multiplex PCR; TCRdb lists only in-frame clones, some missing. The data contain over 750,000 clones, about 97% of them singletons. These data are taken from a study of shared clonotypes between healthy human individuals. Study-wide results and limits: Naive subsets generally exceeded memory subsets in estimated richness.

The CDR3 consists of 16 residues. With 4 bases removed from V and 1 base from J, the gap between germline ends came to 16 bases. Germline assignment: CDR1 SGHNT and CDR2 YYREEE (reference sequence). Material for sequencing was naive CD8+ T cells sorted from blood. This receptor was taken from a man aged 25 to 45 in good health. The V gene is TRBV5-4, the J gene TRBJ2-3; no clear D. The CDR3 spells CASSPRRDWRTDTQYF. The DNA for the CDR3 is TGTGCCAGCAGCCCACGCCGAGATTGGCGCACAGATACGCAGTATTTT.